This is a list of T cell receptor beta chains from one sample in a study of shared clonotypes between healthy human individuals. Method: immunoSEQ multiplex PCR; TCRdb's copy keeps in-frame clones and lacks some. The sample has about 2.4 million clones; over 85% are singletons. Sequencing was carried out using naive CD4+ T cells from PBMCs. These receptor sequences come from a man younger than 30 in good health. Some clones in this sample may be carry-over from other donors' samples. CDR3s include the opening cysteine and the closing phenylalanine or tryptophan. The D gene is left open where the match is weak. Only part of the rows carry a size: once, few, many, or a class if the clone is expanded.

NA	NA	TRBV11-3	TRBJ2-7	TGTGCCAGCAGCTTAGTCGACTCCTACGAGCAGTACTTC	CASSLVDSYEQYF
NA	NA	TRBV6-1	TRBJ1-2	TGTGCCAGCAGTGAAGAGTTTGGCAGGGTCTTCTATGGCTACACCTTC	CASSEEFGRVFYGYTF
TRBD1	NA	TRBV18	TRBJ2-2	TGTGCCAGCTCACCGCTCGGGACAGGGAACACCGGGGAGCTGTTTTTT	CASSPLGTGNTGELFF
TRBD2	NA	TRBV7-9	TRBJ2-1	TGTGCCAGCAGCGGAGGGACTAGCAACCCTCTCTACAATGAGCAGTTCTTC	CASSGGTSNPLYNEQFF
NA	NA	TRBV6-1	TRBJ2-1	TGTGGGGGCGGCGTTTACAATGAGCAGTTCTTC	CGGGVYNEQFF
NA	once	TRBV10-3	TRBJ1-2	TGTGCCATCAGTGACTCGGACGGTACAAGGGCCTACACCTTC	CAISDSDGTRAYTF
TRBD2	NA	TRBV18	TRBJ2-1	TGTGCCAGCTCACCACGGTTCCCTAGCGGGTCCTACAATGAGCAGTTCTTC	CASSPRFPSGSYNEQFF
NA	NA	TRBV10-3	TRBJ2-5	TGTGCCATCACCCCAGGACAGCAAGAGACCCAGTACTTC	CAITPGQQETQYF
TRBD1	NA	TRBV6-1	TRBJ2-2	TGTGCCAGCAGTGAAGGGCCGGGACAGGGAAACACCGGGGAGCTGTTTTTT	CASSEGPGQGNTGELFF
NA	NA	TRBV4-3	TRBJ1-2	TGCGCCAGCAGCCAAGATTATAACAGGGCCAACTATGGCTACACCTTC	CASSQDYNRANYGYTF
NA	NA	TRBV2	TRBJ1-2	TGTGCCAGCAAAACTGTCTATGGCTACACCTTC	CASKTVYGYTF
TRBD2	NA	TRBV7-3	TRBJ2-1	TGTGCCAGCAGCCGCCGTGGCGGGAGCGTCAATGAGCAGTTCTTC	CASSRRGGSVNEQFF
TRBD2	NA	TRBV7-2	TRBJ2-1	TGTGCCAGCAGCTTAGTGTGGCGGGAGGGGAAGAATGAGCAGTTCTTC	CASSLVWREGKNEQFF
NA	NA	TRBV5-6	TRBJ1-2	TGTGCCAGCAGCCAGGGACCCTATGGCTACACCTTC	CASSQGPYGYTF
NA	NA	TRBV7-3	TRBJ1-1	TGTGCCAGCAGCTCACAGGGCGGCCCGAACACTGAAGCTTTCTTT	CASSSQGGPNTEAFF
TRBD2	NA	TRBV2	TRBJ2-1	TGTGCCAGCAGTGGAGGACTAGCGGGATACAATGAGCAGTTCTTC	CASSGGLAGYNEQFF
TRBD1	NA	TRBV5-1	TRBJ1-1	TGCGCCAGCAGCTTGACCCGACAGGGCACTGAAGCTTTCTTT	CASSLTRQGTEAFF
NA	NA	TRBV21-1	TRBJ2-1	TGTGCCAGCAGCAAAGTTAACTCAGGCCCAACCACGACCTCGCGCAACAATGAGCAGTTCTTC	CASSKVNSGPTTTSRNNEQFF
NA	NA	TRBV6-5	TRBJ1-5	TGTGCCAGCAGCCCAAGGGACGGTTACAATCAGCCCCAGCATTTT	CASSPRDGYNQPQHF
NA	NA	TRBV6-6	TRBJ2-7	TGTGCCAGCAGTTACACCCAATCTTCCTACGAGCAGTACTTC	CASSYTQSSYEQYF
TRBD2	NA	TRBV7-2	TRBJ2-7	TGTGCCAGCAGCTTACTTGCGGGAGTATACGAGCAGTACTTC	CASSLLAGVYEQYF
NA	NA	TRBV5-5	TRBJ1-1	TGTGCCAGCAGCCGGGACCCAACAGGGAACACTGAAGCTTTCTTT	CASSRDPTGNTEAFF
NA	NA	TRBV7-2	TRBJ1-1	TGTGCCAGCAGCTCTAGGGGGGATACACGGACATTCATGGCCGCTTTCTTT	CASSSRGDTRTFMAAFF
NA	NA	TRBV5-1	TRBJ2-7	TGCGCCAGCAGCTTGGTGGACGAGCAGTACTTC	CASSLVDEQYF
TRBD2	NA	TRBV7-8	TRBJ2-7	TGTGCCAGCAGCTTAGCCCCGGGAGGCAGCTCCTACGAGCAGTACTTC	CASSLAPGGSSYEQYF
NA	NA	TRBV27	TRBJ2-3	TGTGCCAGCAGCCGACACACTAGCACAGATACGCAGTATTTT	CASSRHTSTDTQYF
NA	NA	TRBV6-5	TRBJ2-3	TGTGCCAGCAAGGCAGGGTACACAGATACGCAGTATTTT	CASKAGYTDTQYF
TRBD2	NA	TRBV5-4	TRBJ2-5	TGTGCCAGCAGCTTGAGACCCCCGGGGGGGACTAGCAGACATCAAGAGACCCAGTACTTC	CASSLRPPGGTSRHQETQYF
NA	NA	TRBV30	TRBJ2-3	TGTGCCTGGAGTGTTCTCCGGGCGGGGGATACGCAGTATTTT	CAWSVLRAGDTQYF
NA	NA	TRBV6-5	TRBJ1-4	TGTGCCAGCAGACCCGGGGGAGTTCGGGAAAAACTGTTTTTT	CASRPGGVREKLFF
TRBD2	NA	TRBV7-9	TRBJ2-1	TGTGCCAGCCGTTCGGGAGGCAGTAGCTCCTACAATGAGCAGTTCTTC	CASRSGGSSSYNEQFF
NA	NA	TRBV19	TRBJ1-5	TGTGCCAGTATGGCCGTTCAAAGTGGCAATCAGCCCCAGCATTTT	CASMAVQSGNQPQHF